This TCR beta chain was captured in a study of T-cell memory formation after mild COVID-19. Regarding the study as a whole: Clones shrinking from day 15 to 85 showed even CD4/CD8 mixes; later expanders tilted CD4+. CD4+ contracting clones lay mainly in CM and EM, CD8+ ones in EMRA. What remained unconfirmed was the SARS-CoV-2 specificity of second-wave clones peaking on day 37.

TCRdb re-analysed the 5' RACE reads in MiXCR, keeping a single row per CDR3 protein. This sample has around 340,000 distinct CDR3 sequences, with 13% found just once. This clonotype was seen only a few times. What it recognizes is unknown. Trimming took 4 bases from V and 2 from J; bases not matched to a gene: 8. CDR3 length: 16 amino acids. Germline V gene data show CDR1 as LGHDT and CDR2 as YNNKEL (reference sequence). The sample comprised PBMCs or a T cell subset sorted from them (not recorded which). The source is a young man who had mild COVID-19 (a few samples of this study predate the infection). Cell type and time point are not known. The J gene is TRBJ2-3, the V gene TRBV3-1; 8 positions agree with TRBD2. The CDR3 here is CASSPTRGGSTDTQYF. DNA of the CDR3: TGTGCCAGCAGCCCGACTCGCGGGGGGTCCACAGATACGCAGTATTTT.